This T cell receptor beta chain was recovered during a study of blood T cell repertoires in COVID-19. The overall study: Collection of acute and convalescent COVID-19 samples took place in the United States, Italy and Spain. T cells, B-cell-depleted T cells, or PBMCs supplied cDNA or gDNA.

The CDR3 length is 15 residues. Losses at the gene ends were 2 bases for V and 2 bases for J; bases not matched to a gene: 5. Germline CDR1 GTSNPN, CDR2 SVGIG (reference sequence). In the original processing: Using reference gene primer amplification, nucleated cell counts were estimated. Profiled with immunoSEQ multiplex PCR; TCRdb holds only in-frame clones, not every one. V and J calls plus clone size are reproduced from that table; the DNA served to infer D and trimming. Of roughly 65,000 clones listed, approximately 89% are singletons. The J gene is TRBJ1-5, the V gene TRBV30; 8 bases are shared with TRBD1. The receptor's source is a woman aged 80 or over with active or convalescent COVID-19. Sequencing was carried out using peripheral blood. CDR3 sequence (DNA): TGTGCCTGGAGTCCGATGACAGGGGGCAATCAGCCCCAGCATTTT. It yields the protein CAWSPMTGGNQPQHF. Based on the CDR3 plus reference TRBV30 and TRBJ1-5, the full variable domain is SQTIHQWPATLVQPVGSPLSLECTVEGTSNPNLYWYRQAAGRGLQLLFYSVGIGQISSEVPQNLSASRPQDRQFILSSKKLLLSDSGFYLCAWSPMTGGNQPQHFGDGTRLSIL.